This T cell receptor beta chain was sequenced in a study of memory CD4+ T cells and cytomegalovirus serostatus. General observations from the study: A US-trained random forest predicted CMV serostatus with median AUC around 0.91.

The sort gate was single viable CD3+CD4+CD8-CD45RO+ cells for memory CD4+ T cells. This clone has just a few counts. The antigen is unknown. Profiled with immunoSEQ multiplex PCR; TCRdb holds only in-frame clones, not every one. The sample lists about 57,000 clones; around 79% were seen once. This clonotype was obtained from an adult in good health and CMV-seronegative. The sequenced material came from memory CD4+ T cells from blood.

The CDR3 coding sequence is TGTGCCAGCAGCTCCCCCCAGACCCCTAGCACAGATACGCAGTATTTT. Encoded protein: CASSSPQTPSTDTQYF. This rearrangement joins TRBV7-2 to TRBJ2-3, with D unresolved. CDR3 length: 16 residues. Trimming took off 4 bases at V and 0 bases at J, with 14 bases between the two ends. Germline V gives CDR1 SGHTA, CDR2 FQGNSA.